The 19 T cell receptor beta chains given below trace back to one sample, sequenced in a study of T cell responses to AZD1222 COVID-19 vaccine. Generated by immunoSEQ multiplex PCR, the TCRdb table keeps only in-frame clones and is missing some. The data show 84,000 or so clones, with 87% seen just once and 1.5% held by the top ten. Here the sequenced sample was peripheral blood, taken on day 0 of AZD1222 vaccination. Receptor source: an adult in good health.

Here the CDR3 DNA reads TGTGCCATCAGTGAAAGTGCGGCCTACGAGCAGTACTTC. Residues: CAISESAAYEQYF. The V call is TRBV10-3, the J call TRBJ2-7; D gene unclear. V lost 3 bases, J lost 2 bases, and 8 bases lay in between. CDR1 ENHRY and CDR2 SYGVKD come from the germline V gene. This CDR3 has 13 residues.

J is TRBJ1-5 and V is TRBV12-5, with D tentatively TRBD1 (6 bases). Per germline, CDR1 LGHNT and CDR2 FRNRAP. Trimming shortened V by 4 bases and J by 5 bases, and 15 bases separated the two germline ends. CDR3 length: 15 amino acids. The DNA of the CDR3 is TGTGCTAGTGGTTCTTGGGGACAAGGGGATCAGCCCCAGCATTTT. Protein sequence: CASGSWGQGDQPQHF.

This clone was detected only a few times. V and J are TRBV7-8 and TRBJ2-1; D could derive from TRBD1 or TRBD2 (6 bases each). V gave up 6 bases and J gave up 1 base, with 16 bases separating them. The V gene's germline CDR1 is SGHVS and CDR2 FQNEAQ. This CDR3 has 16 amino acids. This CDR3 reads CASSLGGGGSYNEQFF. DNA for the CDR3: TGTGCCAGCAGTCTAGGGGGAGGCGGTTCCTACAATGAGCAGTTCTTC.

This sequence joins TRBV12-3 or TRBV12-4 and TRBJ1-1; D perhaps matches TRBD1 (5 bases). Trimming removed 6 bases at V and 7 bases at J, with 12 bases between. The CDR3 runs 12 residues. The CDR3 loop reads CASRGGRGEAFF. The DNA of the CDR3 is TGTGCCAGCAGGGGGGGGAGAGGTGAAGCTTTCTTT.

About this clone: At one end, the junction sequence differs from germline, possibly due to a read error. This same CDR3 is encoded by further DNA sequences in the sample. The genes are TRBV11-1 and TRBJ2-7, with 7 positions matching TRBD2. In germline, CDR1 is SGHAT, CDR2 FQDESV (reference sequence). The CDR3 consists of 15 residues. The CDR3 loop is CASSLAVAGAYEQYF. CDR3 DNA: TGTGCCAGCAGCCTAGCGGTCGCTGGGGCCTACGAGCAGTACTTC.

CDR3 nucleotides: TGTGCCAGCAGTTCCGGCAGGGACAACTATGGCTACACCTTC. Encoded protein: CASSSGRDNYGYTF. The rearrangement uses TRBV6-2 or TRBV6-3 and TRBJ1-2; D perhaps matches TRBD1 (5 bases). V was clipped by 4 bases and J by 2 bases, with 11 bases between them. CDR3 size: 14 residues. Germline-derived CDR1 and CDR2 are MNHEY and SVGEGT.

V usage is TRBV18 and J usage is TRBJ2-7, with D possibly TRBD2 on 6 matching bases. V lost 1 base and J lost 7, with 14 bases in between. CDR1 KGHSH and CDR2 LQKENI come from the germline V gene. The CDR3 runs to 14 residues. The DNA of the CDR3 is TGTGCCAGCTCACCACTCACTAGCTCGGGGGAGCAGTACTTC. Amino acids: CASSPLTSSGEQYF.

This chain uses TRBV4-2 with TRBJ2-4, with D tentatively TRBD1 (5 bases). The germline V gene has CDR1 LGHNA and CDR2 YNFKEQ. The CDR3 contains 13 residues. V lost 1 base and J lost 8, with 9 bases in between. CDR3 bases: TGTGCCAGCAGCCAAGGCCAAGGGGACATTCAGTACTTC. As protein: CASSQGQGDIQYF.

The chain recombines TRBV30 with TRBJ2-7; possibly TRBD1 for D (5 bases). The ends were cut back, 2 bases at V and 3 bases at J, with 11 bases in the middle. Germline loops: CDR1 GTSNPN, CDR2 SVGIG (reference sequence). CDR3 length equals 13 residues. The CDR3 DNA follows: TGTGCCTGGAGTCAAGGGGTAGACTACGAGCAGTACTTC. This codes for CAWSQGVDYEQYF.

Worth noting for this clone: The sample has other DNA sequences that encode this CDR3 too. The chain is built from TRBV7-2 and TRBJ1-5; D not certain. The CDR3 totals 13 residues. Deletions cut 1 base from V and 0 bases from J, with 1 base between. Germline CDR1 reads SGHTA; CDR2 reads FQGNSA. The CDR3 loop is CASSLDSNQPQHF. CDR3 in DNA: TGTGCCAGCAGCTTAGATAGCAATCAGCCCCAGCATTTT.

V is TRBV25-1 and J is TRBJ2-7; the match to TRBD1 covers 10 bases. J gave up 5 bases and V 7 bases, and 5 bases lay outside the gene matches. CDR1 and CDR2 from the germline V gene are MGHDK and SYGVNS. There are 13 residues in the CDR3. In DNA form, the CDR3 reads TGTGCCAGCATAAGGACAGGGGGTAACGAGCAGTACTTC. This encodes CASIRTGGNEQYF.

The rearrangement links TRBV5-5 to TRBJ1-5; possibly TRBD1 for D (5 bases). Germline V gene lookup returns CDR1 SGHKS and CDR2 YYEKEE (reference sequence). The CDR3 consists of 15 residues. V lost 4 bases and J lost 6, with 17 bases in between. CDR3 in amino acids: CASSRAGGEGQPQHF. The DNA of the CDR3 is TGTGCCAGCAGCCGGGCTGGAGGGGAAGGTCAGCCCCAGCATTTT.

The chain carries TRBV11-2 and TRBJ2-7; 11 positions agree with TRBD2. CDR3 length: 16 residues. The V gene end was trimmed by 3 bases and the J gene end by 3 bases; junction bases not matched to a gene: 7. Germline V gene data show CDR1 as SGHAT and CDR2 as FQNNGV. The CDR3 region is CASSFEQGLAVYEQYF. The DNA for the CDR3 is TGTGCCAGCAGCTTTGAACAGGGACTAGCGGTCTACGAGCAGTACTTC.

The CDR3 DNA reads TGTGCTAGTGGTTTGCCGTGGACAGGGGGTGACTCCTACGAGCAGTACTTC. It is translated as CASGLPWTGGDSYEQYF. The J gene is TRBJ2-7, the V gene TRBV12-5; 10 nucleotides agree with TRBD1. The CDR3 extends over 17 amino acids. CDR1 LGHNT and CDR2 FRNRAP come from the germline V gene. The V segment lost 2 bases and the J segment 0 bases; nucleotides outside the gene matches: 7.

This clone appeared once. The chain combines TRBV11-1 with TRBJ2-1; 15 nucleotides line up with TRBD2. J was trimmed by 4 bases and V by 5 bases; bases with no gene match: 3. The length of the CDR3 is 16 residues. CDR1 and CDR2 from the germline V gene are SGHAT and FQDESV (reference sequence). The CDR3: CASSAGLAGGYNEQFF. CDR3 coding DNA: TGTGCCAGCAGCGCTGGACTAGCGGGAGGGTACAATGAGCAGTTCTTC.

This chain joins TRBV11-2 and TRBJ2-5, with 7 bases identical to TRBD1. Trimming took 4 bases from V and 5 from J; bases not matched to a gene: 10. The length of the CDR3 is 15 residues. From germline, CDR1 is SGHAT and CDR2 FQNNGV. CDR3 nucleotides: TGTGCCAGCAGCTCACAGGGGCCGGCTCAGGAGACCCAGTACTTC. Translating gives CASSSQGPAQETQYF.

The rearrangement uses TRBV9 and TRBJ1-4; tentatively, D is TRBD1 (6 bases). Germline CDR1 is SGDLS and CDR2 is YYNGEE. This CDR3 has 15 residues. The V end was cut by 3 bases, the J end by 6 bases, with 15 bases between. CDR3: CASSAHSGEDEKLFF. CDR3 nucleotides: TGTGCCAGCAGCGCCCATTCAGGGGAGGATGAAAAACTGTTTTTT.

J is TRBJ2-7 and V is TRBV7-8, with no clear D. CDR3 length: 12 residues. Germline loops: CDR1 SGHVS, CDR2 FQNEAQ. Trimming shortened V by 1 base and J by 2 bases, and 3 bases separated the two germline ends. As DNA, the CDR3 is TGTGCCAGCAGCTTAGTGCCCTACGAGCAGTACTTC. Residues: CASSLVPYEQYF. The whole variable domain, remainder taken from reference TRBV7-8 and TRBJ2-7, is GAGVSQSPRYKVAKRGQDVALRCDPISGHVSLFWYQQALGQGPEFLTYFQNEAQLDKSGLPSDRFFAERPEGSVSTLKIQRTQQEDSAVYLCASSLVPYEQYFGPGTRLTVT.

This sequence joins TRBV7-9 and TRBJ2-7; no firm D call. CDR3 length: 15 amino acids. Germline CDR1 SEHNR, CDR2 FQNEAQ (reference sequence). Deletions cut 7 bases from V and 4 bases from J, with 20 bases between. CDR3 protein: CASTVTGSYGYEQYF. The CDR3 DNA reads TGTGCCAGCACCGTGACCGGGTCGTACGGATACGAGCAGTACTTC.